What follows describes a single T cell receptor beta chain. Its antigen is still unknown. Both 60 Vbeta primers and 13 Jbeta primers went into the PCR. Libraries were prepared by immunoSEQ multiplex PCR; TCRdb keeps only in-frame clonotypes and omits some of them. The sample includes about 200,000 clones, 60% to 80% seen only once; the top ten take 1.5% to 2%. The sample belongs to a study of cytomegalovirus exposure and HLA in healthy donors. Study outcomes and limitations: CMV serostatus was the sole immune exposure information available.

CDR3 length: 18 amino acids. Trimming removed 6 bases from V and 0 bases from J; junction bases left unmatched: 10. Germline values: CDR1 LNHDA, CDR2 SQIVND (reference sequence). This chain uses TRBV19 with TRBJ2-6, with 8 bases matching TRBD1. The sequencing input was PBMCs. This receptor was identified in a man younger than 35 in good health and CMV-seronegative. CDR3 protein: CASSDPGQVFSGANVLTF. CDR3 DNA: TGTGCCAGTAGCGATCCGGGACAGGTGTTCTCTGGGGCCAACGTCCTGACTTTC. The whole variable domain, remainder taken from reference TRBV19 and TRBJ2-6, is DGGITQSPKYLFRKEGQNVTLSCEQNLNHDAMYWYRQDPGQGLRLIYYSQIVNDFQKGDIAEGYSVSREKKESFPLTVTSAQKNPTAFYLCASSDPGQVFSGANVLTFGAGSRLTVL.